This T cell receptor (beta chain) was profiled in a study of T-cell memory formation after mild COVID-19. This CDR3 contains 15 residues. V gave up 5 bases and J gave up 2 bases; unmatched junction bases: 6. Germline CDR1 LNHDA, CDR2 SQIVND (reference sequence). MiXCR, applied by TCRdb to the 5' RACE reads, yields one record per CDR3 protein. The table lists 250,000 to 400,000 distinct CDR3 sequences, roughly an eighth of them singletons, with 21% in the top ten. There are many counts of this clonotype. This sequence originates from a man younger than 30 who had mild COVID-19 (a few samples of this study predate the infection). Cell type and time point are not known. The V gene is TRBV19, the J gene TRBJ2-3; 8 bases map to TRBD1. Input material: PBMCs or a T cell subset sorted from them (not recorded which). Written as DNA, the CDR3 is TGTGCCAGTAGTGAGGGGCAGGGGGCCACAGATACGCAGTATTTT. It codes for CASSEGQGATDTQYF.